Presented here are 23 T cell receptor beta chains from one specimen sequenced in a study of shared clonotypes between healthy human individuals. Measured with immunoSEQ multiplex PCR; TCRdb has only the in-frame clones, and not every one. The sample contains about 230,000 clones, over 60% of which appear only once. The material sequenced was memory CD4+ T cells sorted from blood. Documented subset: CD45RA-negative fraction. The receptors here all came from a man aged 25-45 years in good health.

The J gene is TRBJ2-5, the V gene TRBV9; 7 positions match TRBD2. The J segment lost 4 bases and the V segment lost 1 base, leaving 4 bases of the junction unmatched. Germline V gene sequence: CDR1 SGDLS, CDR2 YYNGEE. The length of the CDR3 is 14 residues. For the CDR3, the DNA is TGTGCCAGCAGCGTACTGGGCGGGAGAGAGACCCAGTACTTC. Residues: CASSVLGGRETQYF.

CDR3 in amino acids: CSVTRISNTEAFF. The CDR3, as DNA: TGCAGCGTGACCAGGATATCGAACACTGAAGCTTTCTTT. V and J are TRBV29-1 and TRBJ1-1; no definite D call. Germline CDR1 SQVTM, CDR2 ANQGSEA. The CDR3 is made up of 13 amino acids. Trimming left V 6 bases short and J 1 base short, with 12 bases between.

The rearrangement joins TRBV19 to TRBJ1-2, with 7 bases matching TRBD1. The CDR3 loop spans 14 amino acids. Germline assignment: CDR1 LNHDA and CDR2 SQIVND (reference sequence). Trimming took 3 bases from V and 8 from J; bases not matched to a gene: 9. CDR3 sequence (DNA): TGTGCCAGTAGTATCCGACAGGGACCCCTCGGCTACACCTTC. Translation gives CASSIRQGPLGYTF.

This clone was observed a handful of times. Mismatch with germline at one junction end may stem from a read error. This chain connects TRBV7-2 to TRBJ2-5; D unresolved. The CDR3 contains 13 residues. Germline V gene lookup returns CDR1 SGHTA and CDR2 FQGNSA. This CDR3 reads CASTPGVQVTQYF. The CDR3, as DNA: TGTGCCAGCACCCCAGGTGTTCAAGTGACCCAGTACTTC.

The rearrangement joins TRBV7-2 to TRBJ2-2; weak D call: TRBD1 (5 bases). The ends were cut back, 2 bases at V and 7 bases at J, with 11 bases in the middle. The V gene's germline CDR1 is SGHTA and CDR2 FQGNSA. This CDR3 region has 14 residues. The CDR3 is CASSLSGRGGELFF. CDR3 in DNA: TGTGCCAGCAGCTTAAGTGGTAGGGGCGGGGAGCTGTTTTTT.

The V and J genes are TRBV2 and TRBJ2-1; 11 bases are shared with TRBD2. Germline V gives CDR1 SNHLY, CDR2 FYNNEI. Trimming took 2 bases from V and 6 from J; bases not matched to a gene: 6. The CDR3 is 16 amino acids. CDR3 residues: CASSERRLAGPNEQFF. The CDR3 DNA reads as TGTGCCAGCAGTGAACGTCGACTAGCGGGACCCAATGAGCAGTTCTTC.

The V gene is TRBV19, the J gene TRBJ2-1; D perhaps matches TRBD1 (5 bases). Trimming stripped 5 bases from V and 2 bases from J, with 13 bases between. CDR1 and CDR2 from the germline V gene are LNHDA and SQIVND (reference sequence). The CDR3 covers 15 residues. The CDR3, as DNA: TGTGCCAGTAGTGGGGCTTTCGGGCCCTACAATGAGCAGTTCTTC. Encoded protein: CASSGAFGPYNEQFF.

The chain carries TRBV7-6 and TRBJ2-5; 7 nucleotides align to TRBD2. The germline CDR1 and CDR2 sequences are SGHVS and FNYEAQ. The CDR3 has 14 amino acids. Losses at the gene ends were 2 bases for V and 5 bases for J; bases not matched to a gene: 5. CDR3 in DNA: TGTGCCAGCAGCTTACCGCGGGAGTGGGAGACCCAGTACTTC. Translated, it gives CASSLPREWETQYF.

The chain links TRBV28 to TRBJ1-5; TRBD1 matches at 7 bases. V shed 6 bases, J shed 3 bases, and the junction held 11 bases outside the gene matches. CDR1 is MDHEN, CDR2 SYDVKM, per germline. The CDR3 sequence is 16 residues long. This CDR3 is CASRSQGGSHNQPQHF. The CDR3 DNA reads as TGTGCCAGCAGGAGTCAGGGGGGATCGCACAATCAGCCCCAGCATTTT.

The genes are TRBV13 and TRBJ1-2, with D possibly matching TRBD1 (5 bases). The CDR3 is 16 amino acids. Per germline, CDR1 PRHDT and CDR2 FYEKMQ (reference sequence). V lost 5 bases and J lost 4, with 20 bases in between. In DNA form, the CDR3 reads TGTGCCAGCAGCCCATACTTACGAGGGGATCTCTATGGCTACACCTTC. Its protein is CASSPYLRGDLYGYTF.

The rearrangement uses TRBV28 and TRBJ2-7; the D gene is possibly TRBD2 (6 bases). This CDR3 spans 13 amino acids. Trimming removed 6 bases from V and 5 bases from J, with 14 bases in between. Germline V gives CDR1 MDHEN, CDR2 SYDVKM. In nucleotides, the CDR3 is TGTGCCAGCAGAACCCGGGAGAGTCACGAGCAGTACTTC. Translated, it gives CASRTRESHEQYF. Variable domain in full (rest from reference TRBV28 and TRBJ2-7): DVKVTQSSRYLVKRTGEKVFLECVQDMDHENMFWYRQDPGLGLRLIYFSYDVKMKEKGDIPEGYSVSREKKERFSLILESASTNQTSMYLCASRTRESHEQYFGPGTRLTVT.

The chain carries TRBV6-4 and TRBJ2-3, with D unresolved. The CDR3 is 16 residues long. Germline lookup yields CDR1 MRHNA and CDR2 SNTAGT. V was cut by 0 bases and J by 6 bases, with 16 bases left in between. The CDR3 region is CASSDSAWAHLDTQYF. Written as DNA, the CDR3 is TGTGCCAGCAGTGACTCGGCTTGGGCGCACCTGGATACGCAGTATTTT.

The chain is built from TRBV6-5 and TRBJ2-1, with D possibly TRBD2 on 5 matching bases. Trimming cost V 7 bases and J 10 bases, with 17 bases left between them. This CDR3 spans 13 amino acids. The germline V gene has CDR1 MNHEY and CDR2 SVGAGI. CDR3 nucleotide sequence: TGTGCCAGCATTGGAAGACTATCAAGCGAGCAGTTCTTC. Protein: CASIGRLSSEQFF.

This chain connects TRBV7-9 to TRBJ1-3; 10 bases match TRBD1. The CDR3 contains 16 residues. With V trimmed by 5 bases and J by 3 bases, 7 bases remained unmatched. Germline V gene lookup returns CDR1 SEHNR and CDR2 FQNEAQ (reference sequence). This CDR3 is CASSRDRGPGGNTIYF. For the CDR3, the DNA is TGTGCCAGCAGCCGCGACAGGGGGCCGGGTGGAAACACCATATATTTT.

The chain employs TRBV10-1 and TRBJ2-2; 8 bases align to TRBD2. This CDR3 is 13 amino acids long. The J segment lost 4 bases and the V segment lost 9 bases, leaving 4 bases of the junction unmatched. CDR1 is WNHNN, CDR2 SYGVQD, per germline (reference sequence). As DNA, the CDR3 is TGCGCCAGTCGGGAGGGCCCCACCGGGGAGCTGTTTTTT. It encodes CASREGPTGELFF.

The chain is built from TRBV9 and TRBJ2-1; 11 nucleotides line up with TRBD2. The CDR3 has 15 residues. The V and J ends lost 0 bases and 5 bases, in that order; junction bases with no gene match: 1. CDR1 and CDR2 from the germline V gene are SGDLS and YYNGEE. The CDR3 loop is CASSVGLAGHNEQFF. CDR3 nucleotide sequence: TGTGCCAGCAGCGTAGGACTAGCGGGACACAATGAGCAGTTCTTC.

The V call is TRBV5-8, the J call TRBJ1-5, with D hard to call. Trimming left V 4 bases short and J 0 bases short, with 11 bases between. Germline CDR1 reads SGHTS; CDR2 reads YDEGEE. The CDR3 totals 15 residues. The CDR3 reads CASSPRTNSNQPQHF. The CDR3 nucleotides read TGTGCCAGCAGCCCCCGGACGAATAGCAATCAGCCCCAGCATTTT. Drawing the rest from reference TRBV5-8 and TRBJ1-5, the complete variable domain is EAGVTQSPTHLIKTRGQQATLRCSPISGHTSVYWYQQALGLGLQFLLWYDEGEERNRGNFPPRFSGRQFPNYSSELNVNALELEDSALYLCASSPRTNSNQPQHFGDGTRLSIL.

The gene calls are TRBV10-3 and TRBJ1-1; possible D gene TRBD1, 6 bases. Germline values: CDR1 ENHRY, CDR2 SYGVKD. Trimming left V 11 bases short and J 0 bases short, with 22 bases between. The CDR3 totals 16 residues. CDR3: CAASGIRGNMNTEAFF. The CDR3 DNA reads TGTGCCGCCTCGGGCATCAGGGGAAATATGAACACTGAAGCTTTCTTT.

This chain connects TRBV11-2 to TRBJ2-1, with 8 bases matching TRBD2. Trimming took 1 base from V and 5 from J; bases not matched to a gene: 7. The CDR3 is made up of 16 amino acids. Germline-derived CDR1 and CDR2 are SGHAT and FQNNGV. Here the CDR3 reads CASSLVSGTRHNEQFF. For the CDR3, the DNA is TGTGCCAGCAGCTTAGTTTCCGGGACTAGACACAATGAGCAGTTCTTC. The full variable domain, its missing parts supplied by reference TRBV11-2 and TRBJ2-1, is EAGVAQSPRYKIIEKRQSVAFWCNPISGHATLYWYQQILGQGPKLLIQFQNNGVVDDSQLPKDRFSAERLKGVDSTLKIQPAKLEDSAVYLCASSLVSGTRHNEQFFGPGTRLTVL.

The chain uses TRBV6-5 and TRBJ2-3; D remains unclear. CDR1 and CDR2 (germline): MNHEY, SVGAGI. V was clipped by 9 bases and J by 1 base, with 8 bases between them. This CDR3 has 12 amino acids. CDR3 nucleotide sequence: TGTGCCAGTTCCCGGGGCACAGATACGCAGTATTTT. Amino acid sequence: CASSRGTDTQYF.

This chain uses TRBV29-1 with TRBJ2-3, with D unclear. The J call may be in error: the DNA end matches TRBJ1-5 better. This CDR3 has 17 residues. Germline V gene data show CDR1 as SQVTM and CDR2 as ANQGSEA. The CDR3 loop reads CSVEDNLAGVSTDTQHF. The DNA for the CDR3 is TGCAGCGTTGAAGACAATCTAGCGGGAGTTAGCACAGATACGCAGCATTTT.

This clone was observed a handful of times. The rearrangement uses TRBV4-3 and TRBJ1-2; D may be TRBD1 (5 bases). CDR1 is LGHNA, CDR2 YSLEER, per germline. The CDR3 is 16 residues long. V was cut by 4 bases and J by 4 bases, with 19 bases left in between. DNA for the CDR3: TGCGCCAGCAGCCCTACAGCCGGACACAATTCCTATGGCTACACCTTC. Protein: CASSPTAGHNSYGYTF.

This sequence joins TRBV7-3 and TRBJ2-1, with 8 bases matching TRBD1. V trimming: 2 bases; J trimming: 6 bases; junction bases outside the gene matches: 6. CDR1 and CDR2 (germline): SGHTA, FQGTGA. This CDR3 contains 15 residues. Written as DNA, the CDR3 is TGTGCCAGCAGCTTATTAGGGACAGGTTTCAATGAGCAGTTCTTC. It is translated as CASSLLGTGFNEQFF.